The 30 T cell receptor beta chains given below trace back to one sample, sequenced in a study of blood T cells in healthy people across ages. Next came a second PCR, run for about 6 to 11 cycles, which used a sample-barcoded 5' primer along with a J-beta primer mix. TCRdb analysed the 5' RACE reads with MiXCR anew, one entry per CDR3 protein. The data contain approximately 940,000 distinct CDR3 sequences, about 48% of them singletons. Specimen: blood. Source of these receptors: a man younger than 40 in good health.

On this clonotype: An end of the junction differs from the germline gene, which may be a read error. V gene TRBV3-1 combines with J gene TRBJ2-6, with 10 positions matching TRBD1. CDR3 length: 19 amino acids. Per the germline V gene, CDR1 is LGHDT and CDR2 is YNNKEL (reference sequence). CDR3 protein: CASSQDLGQGFSGANVLTF. CDR3 DNA sequence: TGTGCCAGCAGCCAAGATCTGGGACAGGGGTTCTCTGGGGCTAACGTCCTGACTTTC.

The chain uses TRBV20-1 and TRBJ1-2, with D uncertain. Germline CDR1 DFQATT, CDR2 SNEGSKA (reference sequence). CDR3 size: 15 residues. Trimming took 3 bases from V and 0 from J, leaving 14 bases between them. CDR3 protein: CSARPPTTANYGYTF. CDR3 in DNA: TGCAGTGCTAGGCCGCCTACTACAGCTAACTATGGCTACACCTTC.

This chain links TRBV7-3 with TRBJ2-1; 10 positions agree with TRBD2. The ends lost 2 bases at V and 6 bases at J; junction bases unmatched: 7. Per the germline V gene, CDR1 is SGHTA and CDR2 is FQGTGA. This CDR3 spans 16 amino acids. The CDR3 sequence is CASSLGAGTSANEQFF. The CDR3 nucleotides are TGTGCCAGCAGCTTAGGGGCCGGGACTAGCGCCAATGAGCAGTTCTTC. Combining the CDR3 with reference TRBV7-3 and TRBJ2-1 gives the whole variable domain GAGVSQTPSNKVTEKGKYVELRCDPISGHTALYWYRQSLGQGPEFLIYFQGTGAADDSGLPNDRFFAVRPEGSVSTLKIQRTERGDSAVYLCASSLGAGTSANEQFFGPGTRLTVL.

The chain is built from TRBV20-1 and TRBJ1-2; D call uncertain. The germline gives CDR1 DFQATT, CDR2 SNEGSKA (reference sequence). CDR3 length: 13 amino acids. V lost 3 bases to trimming and J lost 3 bases, with 11 bases between them. The CDR3 DNA is TGCAGTGCTAGCGAAGGTGGTTACTATGGCTACACCTTC. This translates into CSASEGGYYGYTF.

The sample holds a few counts of this clonotype. The chain couples TRBV7-2 to TRBJ2-7; no clear D. The germline V and J ends were trimmed by 8 bases and 1 base, with 15 bases remaining between them. Looked up from germline, CDR1 is SGHTA and CDR2 is FQGNSA. There are 14 residues in the CDR3. For the CDR3, the DNA is TGTGCCAGCCGTCCGACAACCGGTTCCTACGAGCAGTACTTC. This gives the protein CASRPTTGSYEQYF. Together with reference TRBV7-2 and TRBJ2-7, the CDR3 gives the full variable domain: GAGVSQSPSNKVTEKGKDVELRCDPISGHTALYWYRQSLGQGLEFLIYFQGNSAPDKSGLPSDRFSAERTGGSVSTLTIQRTQQEDSAVYLCASRPTTGSYEQYFGPGTRLTVT.

The rearrangement joins TRBV6-5 to TRBJ1-2; possibly TRBD1 for D (6 bases). Deletions cut 5 bases from V and 8 bases from J, with 15 bases between. The CDR3 covers 13 residues. Germline values: CDR1 MNHEY, CDR2 SVGAGI. The CDR3 DNA sequence: TGTGCCAGCAGTCGGAGGGGGGCGAAAGGCTACACCTTC. Its translation: CASSRRGAKGYTF.

This clonotype was found a few times. The rearrangement uses TRBV2 and TRBJ1-2, with TRBD1 as a possible D gene (5 bases). Germline V lookup: CDR1 SNHLY, CDR2 FYNNEI. The CDR3 is made up of 10 amino acids. V lost 5 bases to trimming and J lost 11 bases, with 9 bases between them. The CDR3 DNA follows: TGTGCCAGCAGTATCGAGGGGTACACCTTC. Translation: CASSIEGYTF.

This clonotype is a singleton in its sample. The gene calls are TRBV5-6 and TRBJ1-6, with TRBD1 identical over 11 bases. CDR3 length: 16 amino acids. From germline, CDR1 is SGHDT and CDR2 YYEEEE. V dropped 1 base and J dropped 9; count of bases not matched to a gene: 6. CDR3 in amino acids: CASSLLGTGGSSPLHF. CDR3 sequence (DNA): TGTGCCAGCAGCTTGTTAGGGACAGGGGGAAGTTCACCCCTCCACTTT.

The genes are TRBV28 and TRBJ1-2; D uncertain. V dropped 6 bases and J dropped 2 bases, with 7 bases sitting between them. The CDR3 contains 12 residues. Per germline, CDR1 MDHEN and CDR2 SYDVKM. CDR3 residues: CASRYKNYGYTF. CDR3 bases: TGTGCCAGCAGGTACAAGAACTATGGCTACACCTTC.

In regard to this clonotype: A much larger clonotype is one base distant, so this may be a read error. The chain employs TRBV7-2 and TRBJ2-1; the match to TRBD1 covers 7 bases. The V and J ends lost 2 bases and 9 bases, in that order; junction bases with no gene match: 7. Germline CDR1 is SGHTA and CDR2 is FQGNSA. The CDR3 spans 14 residues. The CDR3 DNA reads TGTGCCAGCAGCTTAATGAGGACAGGTGCTGAGCAGTTCTTC. It yields the protein CASSLMRTGAEQFF.

This chain joins TRBV12-3 or TRBV12-4 and TRBJ2-2; D is perhaps TRBD1 (5 bases). The CDR3 is made up of 12 amino acids. Trimming shortened V by 4 bases and J by 8 bases, and 8 bases separated the two germline ends. CDR3 coding DNA: TGTGCCAGCAGTTCCCGGACAGGGGAGCTGTTTTTT. The encoded protein is CASSSRTGELFF.

This clonotype has at least ten counts. The V gene is TRBV3-1, the J gene TRBJ2-3; D call uncertain. Germline CDR1 LGHDT, CDR2 YNNKEL (reference sequence). V gave up 4 bases and J gave up 0 bases, with 8 bases separating them. CDR3 length: 14 amino acids. CDR3 sequence: CASSRITSTDTQYF. CDR3 nucleotide sequence: TGTGCCAGCAGCCGGATCACAAGCACAGATACGCAGTATTTT.

The chain has TRBV5-1 and TRBJ1-2; D gene uncertain. The CDR3 extends over 15 amino acids. Germline CDR1 is SGHRS and CDR2 is YFSETQ. V was cut by 3 bases and J by 8 bases, with 20 bases left in between. The CDR3 here is CASSSGGQTRRGYTF. In DNA form, the CDR3 reads TGCGCCAGCAGCTCTGGAGGGCAAACCCGACGGGGCTACACCTTC.

The rearrangement joins TRBV27 to TRBJ2-3; D tentatively fits TRBD1 or TRBD2 (5 bases each). V lost 5 bases and J lost 0, with 15 bases in between. CDR1 and CDR2 from the germline V gene are MNHEY and SMNVEV (reference sequence). The CDR3 loop spans 16 amino acids. The chain's CDR3 is CASSPHNGASTDTQYF. The CDR3 region has the DNA TGTGCCAGCAGTCCCCATAACGGGGCTAGCACAGATACGCAGTATTTT.

V usage is TRBV20-1 and J usage is TRBJ1-6; D might be TRBD1 (6 bases). The V gene lost 6 bases and the J gene lost 10 bases, with 25 bases spanning the gap. The germline CDR1 and CDR2 sequences are DFQATT and SNEGSKA (reference sequence). This CDR3 has 16 residues. Written as DNA, the CDR3 is TGCAGTGCATTTTGGGGCCTACAGGGTCGGAGATCACCCCTCCACTTT. This codes for CSAFWGLQGRRSPLHF.

V and J are TRBV25-1 and TRBJ2-5, with a weak D call TRBD1 (5 bases). The CDR3 consists of 15 residues. The germline gives CDR1 MGHDK, CDR2 SYGVNS. V was clipped by 6 bases and J by 2 bases, with 16 bases between them. The CDR3: CASSPSGHKQETQYF. DNA of the CDR3: TGTGCCAGCAGCCCCTCTGGACATAAACAAGAGACCCAGTACTTC.

The V and J genes are TRBV9 and TRBJ2-1; D gene ambiguous. Germline CDR1 SGDLS, CDR2 YYNGEE. V was cut by 0 bases and J by 1 base, with 8 bases left in between. This CDR3 comprises 15 residues. The CDR3 loop is CASSVAARSYNEQFF. Here the CDR3 DNA reads TGTGCCAGCAGCGTAGCCGCTAGGTCCTACAATGAGCAGTTCTTC.

V gene TRBV4-1 combines with J gene TRBJ1-6, with D possibly TRBD1 on 6 matching bases. Deletions cut 0 bases from V and 1 base from J, with 10 bases between. CDR3 length equals 17 residues. Germline V gene sequence: CDR1 MGHRA, CDR2 YSYEKL. CDR3 DNA: TGCGCCAGCAGCCAAGAAATCGGACAGTCCTATAATTCACCCCTCCACTTT. This sequence encodes CASSQEIGQSYNSPLHF.

This chain joins TRBV28 and TRBJ1-5; no definite D call. CDR3 length: 14 amino acids. Looked up from germline, CDR1 is MDHEN and CDR2 is SYDVKM. Deletions cut 4 bases from V and 0 bases from J, with 7 bases between. The CDR3 DNA is TGTGCCAGCAGTTCCTACTATAGCAATCAGCCCCAGCATTTT. Translated, it gives CASSSYYSNQPQHF.

The chain is built from TRBV5-1 and TRBJ2-1; either TRBD1 or TRBD2 may fit D (5 bases each). The germline V gene encodes CDR1 SGHRS and CDR2 YFSETQ. The CDR3 extends over 16 amino acids. The V end lost 4 bases, the J end lost 0 bases, and 14 bases lay between the germline ends. This CDR3 is CASSRGGGGSYNEQFF. CDR3 nucleotides: TGCGCCAGCAGCCGGGGCGGTGGCGGCTCCTACAATGAGCAGTTCTTC.

The chain recombines TRBV6-5 with TRBJ2-1, with a tentative D call TRBD1 (5 bases). V was shortened by 0 bases and J by 7 bases, with 16 bases between the two germline ends. Germline assignment: CDR1 MNHEY and CDR2 SVGAGI. This CDR3 is built from 16 residues. CDR3 residues: CASSYSIRGTLNEQFF. As DNA, the CDR3 is TGTGCCAGCAGTTACTCGATAAGGGGTACTCTAAATGAGCAGTTCTTC.

This clonotype has at least ten counts. V and J are TRBV12-3 or TRBV12-4 and TRBJ2-3; no clear D. The CDR3 length is 14 residues. The V end lost 7 bases, the J end lost 0 bases, and 11 bases lay between the germline ends. CDR3 region: CASTLVASTDTQYF. Here the CDR3 DNA reads TGTGCCAGCACCCTAGTGGCTAGCACAGATACGCAGTATTTT.

The rearrangement links TRBV10-3 to TRBJ1-4, with 9 nucleotides matching TRBD1. Per germline, CDR1 ENHRY and CDR2 SYGVKD. This CDR3 has 15 amino acids. The V and J ends lost 11 bases and 1 base, in that order; junction bases with no gene match: 8. The chain's CDR3 is CAAQGATETNEKLFF. The CDR3 region has the DNA TGTGCCGCACAGGGGGCGACCGAAACTAATGAAAAACTGTTTTTT.

The chain recombines TRBV4-1 with TRBJ1-4; D is ambiguous. The CDR3 has 16 residues. Germline values: CDR1 MGHRA, CDR2 YSYEKL. The V and J ends lost 0 bases and 0 bases respectively, with 8 bases between them. The CDR3 DNA reads TGCGCCAGCAGCCAAGACCACGGGGCAACTAATGAAAAACTGTTTTTT. It encodes CASSQDHGATNEKLFF.

The chain carries TRBV7-2 and TRBJ1-4; D unresolved. Germline V lookup: CDR1 SGHTA, CDR2 FQGNSA. CDR3 length: 15 amino acids. V lost 1 base to trimming and J lost 10 bases, with 16 bases between them. This chain's CDR3 is CASSLVRVGNGKLFF. The CDR3 DNA follows: TGTGCCAGCAGCTTAGTAAGGGTGGGGAACGGAAAACTGTTTTTT.

CDR3: CASCTGGSYNEQYF. The CDR3 region has the DNA TGTGCCAGCTGTACAGGGGGCTCCTACAATGAGCAGTACTTC. The chain combines TRBV3-1 with TRBJ2-1; 9 bases fit TRBD1. Judging by the DNA end, TRBJ2-7 fits better; the J call may be wrong. This CDR3 is 14 amino acids long. The germline CDR1 and CDR2 sequences are LGHDT and YNNKEL (reference sequence).

CDR3 loop: CASSLSGDPIYEQYF. CDR3 coding DNA: TGTGCCAGCAGTTTATCGGGGGACCCAATCTACGAGCAGTACTTC. The chain uses TRBV27 and TRBJ2-7; possibly TRBD1 or TRBD2 for D (5 bases each). Deletions cut 0 bases from V and 3 bases from J, with 12 bases between. The CDR3 is made up of 15 amino acids. CDR1 and CDR2 (germline): MNHEY, SMNVEV (reference sequence).

The chain recombines TRBV5-1 with TRBJ2-3, with a possible D match to TRBD2 (5 bases). The V gene's germline CDR1 is SGHRS and CDR2 YFSETQ. The CDR3 has 14 residues. Trimming pared 0 bases from V and 4 bases from J, leaving 9 bases between. The CDR3 reads CASSLVPGSDTQYF. For the CDR3, the DNA is TGCGCCAGCAGCTTGGTTCCGGGGTCAGATACGCAGTATTTT.

The V call is TRBV30, the J call TRBJ2-3; unclear D gene. This CDR3 spans 11 amino acids. V shed 0 bases and J shed 10 bases, with 8 bases lying between them. Germline V lookup: CDR1 GTSNPN, CDR2 SVGIG (reference sequence). CDR3 sequence reads: CAWSVLRSQYF. As DNA, the CDR3 is TGTGCCTGGAGTGTACTTCGTTCGCAGTATTTT.

There are a few counts of this clonotype. The rearrangement joins TRBV28 to TRBJ1-2; TRBD1 agrees at 10 bases. The trim removed 5 bases at V and 4 bases at J, leaving 10 bases unmatched. Germline V gene data show CDR1 as MDHEN and CDR2 as SYDVKM. This CDR3 is 16 amino acids long. For the CDR3, the DNA is TGTGCCAGCAGTCCCGGGACAGGGGATACGACCTATGGCTACACCTTC. This gives the protein CASSPGTGDTTYGYTF.